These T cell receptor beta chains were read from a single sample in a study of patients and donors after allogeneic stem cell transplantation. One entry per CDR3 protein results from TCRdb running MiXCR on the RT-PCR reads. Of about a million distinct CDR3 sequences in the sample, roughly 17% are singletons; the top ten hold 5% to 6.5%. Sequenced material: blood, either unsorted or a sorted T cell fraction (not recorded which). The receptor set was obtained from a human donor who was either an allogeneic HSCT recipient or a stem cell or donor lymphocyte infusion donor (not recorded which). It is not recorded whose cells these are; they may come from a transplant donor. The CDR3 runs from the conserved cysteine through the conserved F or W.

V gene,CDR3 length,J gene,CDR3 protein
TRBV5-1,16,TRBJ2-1,CASSPIGGGRRNEQFF
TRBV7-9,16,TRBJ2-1,CASSRGDRGSYNEQFF
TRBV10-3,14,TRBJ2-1,CATNSGRNYNEQFF
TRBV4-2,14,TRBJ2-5,CASSQGAGEETQYF
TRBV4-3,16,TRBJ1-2,CASSQGPKGGGYGYTF
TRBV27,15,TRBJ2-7,CASSLLRQGAGEQYF
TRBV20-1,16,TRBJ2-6,CSASSPGRSGANVLTF
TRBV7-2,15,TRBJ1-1,CASSFDRGSGTEAFF
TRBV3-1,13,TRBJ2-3,CASSQSDTDTQYF
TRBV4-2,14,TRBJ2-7,CASSQSGAGDEQYF
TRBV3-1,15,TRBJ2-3,CASSQEGGLQDTQYF
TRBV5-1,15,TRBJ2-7,CASSLSRTGTYEQYF
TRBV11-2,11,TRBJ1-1,CASSSGTAAFF
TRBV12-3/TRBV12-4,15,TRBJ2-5,CASSLEAGPQETQYF
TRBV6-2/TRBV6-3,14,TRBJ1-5,CASRGYTGSLPQHF
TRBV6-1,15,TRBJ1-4,CASSTVLGLGEKLFF
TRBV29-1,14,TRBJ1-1,CSVVARVGNTEAFF
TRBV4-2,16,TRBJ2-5,CASSQVGRGHQETQYF